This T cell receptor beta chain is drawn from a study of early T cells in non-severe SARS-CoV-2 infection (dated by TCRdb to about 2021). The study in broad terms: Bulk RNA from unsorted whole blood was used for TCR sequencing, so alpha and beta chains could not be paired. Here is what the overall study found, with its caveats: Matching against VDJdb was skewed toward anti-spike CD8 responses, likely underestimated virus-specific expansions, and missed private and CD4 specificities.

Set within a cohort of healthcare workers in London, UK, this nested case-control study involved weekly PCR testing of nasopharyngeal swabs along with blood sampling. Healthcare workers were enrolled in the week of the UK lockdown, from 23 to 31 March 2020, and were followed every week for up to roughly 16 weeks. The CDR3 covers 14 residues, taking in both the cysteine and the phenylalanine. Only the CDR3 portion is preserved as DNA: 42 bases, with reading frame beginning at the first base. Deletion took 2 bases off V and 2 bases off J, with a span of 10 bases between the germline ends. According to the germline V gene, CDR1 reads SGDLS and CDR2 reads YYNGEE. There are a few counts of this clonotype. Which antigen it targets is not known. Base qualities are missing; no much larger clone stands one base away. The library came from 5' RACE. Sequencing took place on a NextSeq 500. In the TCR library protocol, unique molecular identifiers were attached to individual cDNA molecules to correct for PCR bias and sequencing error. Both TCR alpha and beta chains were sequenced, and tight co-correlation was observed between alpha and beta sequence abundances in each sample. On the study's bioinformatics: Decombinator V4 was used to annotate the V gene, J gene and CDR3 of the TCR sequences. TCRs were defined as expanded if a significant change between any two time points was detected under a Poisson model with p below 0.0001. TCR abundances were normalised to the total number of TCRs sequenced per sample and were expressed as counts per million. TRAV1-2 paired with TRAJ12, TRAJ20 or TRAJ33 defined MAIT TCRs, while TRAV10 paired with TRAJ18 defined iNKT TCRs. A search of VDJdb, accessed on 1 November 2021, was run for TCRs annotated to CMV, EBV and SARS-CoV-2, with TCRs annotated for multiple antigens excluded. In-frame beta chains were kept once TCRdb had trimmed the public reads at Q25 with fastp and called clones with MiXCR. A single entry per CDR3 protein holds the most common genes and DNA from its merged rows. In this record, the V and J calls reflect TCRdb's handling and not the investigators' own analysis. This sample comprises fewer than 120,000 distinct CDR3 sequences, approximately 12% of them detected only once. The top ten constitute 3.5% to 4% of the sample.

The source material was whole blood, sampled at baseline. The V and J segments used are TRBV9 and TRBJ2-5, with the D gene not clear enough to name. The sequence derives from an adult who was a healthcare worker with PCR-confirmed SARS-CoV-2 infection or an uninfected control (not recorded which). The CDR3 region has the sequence CASSVGTRQETQYF. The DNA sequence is TGTGCCAGCAGCGTCGGTACCCGACAAGAGACCCAGTACTTC.